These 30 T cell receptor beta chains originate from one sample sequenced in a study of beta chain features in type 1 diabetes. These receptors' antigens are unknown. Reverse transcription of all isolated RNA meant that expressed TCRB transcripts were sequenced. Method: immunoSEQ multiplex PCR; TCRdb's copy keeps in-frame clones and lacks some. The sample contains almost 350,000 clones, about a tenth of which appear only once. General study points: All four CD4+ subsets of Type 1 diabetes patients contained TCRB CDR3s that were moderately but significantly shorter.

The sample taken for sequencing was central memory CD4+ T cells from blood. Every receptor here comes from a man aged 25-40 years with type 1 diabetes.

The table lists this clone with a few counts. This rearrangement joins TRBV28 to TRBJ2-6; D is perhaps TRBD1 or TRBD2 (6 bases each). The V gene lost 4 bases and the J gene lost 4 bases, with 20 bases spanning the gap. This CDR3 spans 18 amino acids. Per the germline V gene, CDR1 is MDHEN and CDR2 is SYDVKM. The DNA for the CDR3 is TGTGCCAGCAGTTCAATCCGGACGGGGGCGAGAGGGGCCAACGTCCTGACTTTC. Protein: CASSSIRTGARGANVLTF.

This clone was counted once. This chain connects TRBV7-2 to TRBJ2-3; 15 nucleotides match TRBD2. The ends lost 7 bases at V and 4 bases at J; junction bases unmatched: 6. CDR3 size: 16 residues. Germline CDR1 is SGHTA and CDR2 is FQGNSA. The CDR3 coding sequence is TGTGCCAGCATCCCGGGACTAGCGGGGGGCCCAGATACGCAGTATTTT. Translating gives CASIPGLAGGPDTQYF. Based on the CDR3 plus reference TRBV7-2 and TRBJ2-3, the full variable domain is GAGVSQSPSNKVTEKGKDVELRCDPISGHTALYWYRQSLGQGLEFLIYFQGNSAPDKSGLPSDRFSAERTGGSVSTLTIQRTQQEDSAVYLCASIPGLAGGPDTQYFGPGTRLTVL.

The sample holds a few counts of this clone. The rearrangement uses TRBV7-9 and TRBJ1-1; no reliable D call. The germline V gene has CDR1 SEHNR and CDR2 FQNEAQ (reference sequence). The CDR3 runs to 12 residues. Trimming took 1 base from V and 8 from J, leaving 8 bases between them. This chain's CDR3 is CASSLDTAEAFF. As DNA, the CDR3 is TGTGCCAGCAGCTTAGACACGGCAGAAGCTTTCTTT.

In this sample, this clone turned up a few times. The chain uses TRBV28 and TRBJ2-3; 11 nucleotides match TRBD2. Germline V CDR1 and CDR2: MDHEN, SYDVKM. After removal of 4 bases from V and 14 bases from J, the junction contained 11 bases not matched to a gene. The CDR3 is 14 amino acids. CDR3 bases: TGTGCCAGCAGTTCCTACCATAGCGGGGGGGCCGGGTATTTT. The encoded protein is CASSSYHSGGAGYF. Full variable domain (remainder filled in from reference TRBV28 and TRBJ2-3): DVKVTQSSRYLVKRTGEKVFLECVQDMDHENMFWYRQDPGLGLRLIYFSYDVKMKEKGDIPEGYSVSREKKERFSLILESASTNQTSMYLCASSSYHSGGAGYFGPGTRLTVL.

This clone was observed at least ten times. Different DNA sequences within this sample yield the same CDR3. In DNA, the CDR3 is TGTGCCAGCAGCCCCCGGACAGGGAACTATGGCTACACCTTC. It encodes CASSPRTGNYGYTF. This chain uses TRBV7-9 with TRBJ1-2, with 8 bases fitting TRBD1. Trimming removed 5 bases from V and 2 bases from J; junction bases left unmatched: 4. CDR1 and CDR2 from the germline V gene are SEHNR and FQNEAQ (reference sequence). The CDR3 length is 14 residues.

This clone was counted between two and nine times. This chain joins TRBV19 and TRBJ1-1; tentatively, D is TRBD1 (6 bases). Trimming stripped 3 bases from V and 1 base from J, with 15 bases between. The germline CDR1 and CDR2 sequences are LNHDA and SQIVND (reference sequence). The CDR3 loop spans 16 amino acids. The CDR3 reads CASSMAPGHTNTEAFF. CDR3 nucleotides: TGTGCCAGTAGTATGGCACCGGGACATACGAACACTGAAGCTTTCTTT.

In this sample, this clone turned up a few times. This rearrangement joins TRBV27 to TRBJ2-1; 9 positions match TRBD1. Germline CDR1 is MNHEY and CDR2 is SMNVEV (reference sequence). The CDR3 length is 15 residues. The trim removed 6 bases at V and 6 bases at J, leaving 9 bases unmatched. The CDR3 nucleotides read TGTGCCAGCAGAACCGGGACAGGGCTACCCAATGAGCAGTTCTTC. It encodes CASRTGTGLPNEQFF.

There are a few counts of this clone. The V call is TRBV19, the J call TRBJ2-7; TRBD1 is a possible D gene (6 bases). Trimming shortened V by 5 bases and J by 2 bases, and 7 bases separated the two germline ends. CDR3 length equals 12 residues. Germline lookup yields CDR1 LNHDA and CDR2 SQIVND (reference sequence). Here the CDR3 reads CASSQGTYEQYF. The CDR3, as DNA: TGTGCCAGTAGTCAGGGGACCTACGAGCAGTACTTC.

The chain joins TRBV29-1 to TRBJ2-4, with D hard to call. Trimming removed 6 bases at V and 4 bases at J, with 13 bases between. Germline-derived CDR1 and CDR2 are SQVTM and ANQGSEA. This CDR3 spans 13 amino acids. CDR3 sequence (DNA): TGCAGCGTCCATGATCCGCAGAAAAACATTCAGTACTTC. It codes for CSVHDPQKNIQYF. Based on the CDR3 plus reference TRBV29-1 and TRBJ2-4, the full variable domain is SAVISQKPSRDICQRGTSLTIQCQVDSQVTMMFWYRQQPGQSLTLIATANQGSEATYESGFVIDKFPISRPNLTFSTLTVSNMSPEDSSIYLCSVHDPQKNIQYFGAGTRLSVL.

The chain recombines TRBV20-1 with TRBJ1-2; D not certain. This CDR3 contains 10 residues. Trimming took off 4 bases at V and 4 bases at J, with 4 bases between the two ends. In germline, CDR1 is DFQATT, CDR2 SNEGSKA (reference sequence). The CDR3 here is CSANLYGYTF. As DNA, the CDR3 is TGCAGTGCTAACCTCTATGGCTACACCTTC.

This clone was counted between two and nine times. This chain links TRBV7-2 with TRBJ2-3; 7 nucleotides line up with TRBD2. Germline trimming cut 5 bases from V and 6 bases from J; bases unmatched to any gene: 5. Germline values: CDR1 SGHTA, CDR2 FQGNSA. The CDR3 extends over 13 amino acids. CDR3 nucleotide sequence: TGTGCCAGCAGCCAGAGGGAGGGCGATACGCAGTATTTT. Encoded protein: CASSQREGDTQYF.

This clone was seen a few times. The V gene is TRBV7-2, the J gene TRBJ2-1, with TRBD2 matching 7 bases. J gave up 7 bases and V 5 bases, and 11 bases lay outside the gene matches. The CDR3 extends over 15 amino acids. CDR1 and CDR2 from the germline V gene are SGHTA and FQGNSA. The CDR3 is CASSPPFAGENEQFF. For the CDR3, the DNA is TGTGCCAGCAGCCCGCCTTTCGCGGGGGAAAATGAGCAGTTCTTC.

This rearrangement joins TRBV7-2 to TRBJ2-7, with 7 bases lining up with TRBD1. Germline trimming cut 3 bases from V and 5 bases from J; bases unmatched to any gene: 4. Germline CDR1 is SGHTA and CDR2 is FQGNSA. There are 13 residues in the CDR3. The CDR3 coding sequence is TGTGCCAGCAGCTTCGAAGGGGGCGACGAGCAGTACTTC. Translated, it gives CASSFEGGDEQYF.

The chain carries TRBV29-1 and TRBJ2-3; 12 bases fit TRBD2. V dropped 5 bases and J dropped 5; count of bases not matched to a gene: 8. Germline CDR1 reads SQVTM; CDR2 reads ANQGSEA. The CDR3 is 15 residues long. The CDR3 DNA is TGCAGCGTTACCCTAGCGGGGGGGGATCTAGATACGCAGTATTTT. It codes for CSVTLAGGDLDTQYF.

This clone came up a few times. The CDR3 sequence: CSVQHEKLFF. The CDR3 nucleotides are TGCAGTGTACAGCATGAAAAACTGTTTTTT. The V and J genes are TRBV20-1 and TRBJ1-4, with D uncertain. This CDR3 contains 10 residues. The V and J ends lost 7 bases and 6 bases respectively, with 6 bases between them. Germline assignment: CDR1 DFQATT and CDR2 SNEGSKA (reference sequence).

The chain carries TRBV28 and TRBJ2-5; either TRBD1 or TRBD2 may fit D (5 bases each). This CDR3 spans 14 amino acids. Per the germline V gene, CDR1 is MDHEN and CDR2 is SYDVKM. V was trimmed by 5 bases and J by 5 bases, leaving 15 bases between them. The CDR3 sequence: CASSTARGRETQYF. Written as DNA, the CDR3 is TGTGCCAGCAGTACTGCCCGGGGCCGGGAGACCCAGTACTTC.

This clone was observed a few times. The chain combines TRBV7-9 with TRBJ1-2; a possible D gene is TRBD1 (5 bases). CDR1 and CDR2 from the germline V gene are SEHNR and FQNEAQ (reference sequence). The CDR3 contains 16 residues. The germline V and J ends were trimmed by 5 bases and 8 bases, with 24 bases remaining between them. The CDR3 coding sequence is TGTGCCAGCAGCCCCGGTGTGCGGGGCCAAACGGGGGGCTACACCTTC. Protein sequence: CASSPGVRGQTGGYTF.

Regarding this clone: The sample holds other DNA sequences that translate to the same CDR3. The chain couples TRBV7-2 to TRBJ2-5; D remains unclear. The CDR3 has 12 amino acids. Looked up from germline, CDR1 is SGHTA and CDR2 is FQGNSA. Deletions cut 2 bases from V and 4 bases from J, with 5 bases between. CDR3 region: CASSLSVETQYF. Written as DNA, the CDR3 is TGTGCCAGCAGCTTATCAGTAGAGACCCAGTACTTC.

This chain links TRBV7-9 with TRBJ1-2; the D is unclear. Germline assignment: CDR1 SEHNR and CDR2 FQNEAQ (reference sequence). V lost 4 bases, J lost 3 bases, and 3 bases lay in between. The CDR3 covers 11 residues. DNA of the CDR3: TGTGCCAGCAGCTCGGACTATGGCTACACCTTC. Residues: CASSSDYGYTF.

For the CDR3, the DNA is TGTGCCAGCAGCCTCCGGGACAGGGTCACAGATACGCAGTATTTT. This sequence encodes CASSLRDRVTDTQYF. J is TRBJ2-3 and V is TRBV25-1; 9 nucleotides match TRBD1. Trimming at V came to 6 bases and at J to 2 bases, leaving 6 bases not matched to a gene. Germline values: CDR1 MGHDK, CDR2 SYGVNS. This CDR3 is 15 amino acids long.

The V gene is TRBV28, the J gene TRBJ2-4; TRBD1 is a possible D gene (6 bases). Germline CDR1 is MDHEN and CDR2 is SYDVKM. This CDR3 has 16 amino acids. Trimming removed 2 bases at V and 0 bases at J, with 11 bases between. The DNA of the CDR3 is TGTGCCAGCAGTTTAGCAGGGGTCTTAGCCAAAAACATTCAGTACTTC. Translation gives CASSLAGVLAKNIQYF.

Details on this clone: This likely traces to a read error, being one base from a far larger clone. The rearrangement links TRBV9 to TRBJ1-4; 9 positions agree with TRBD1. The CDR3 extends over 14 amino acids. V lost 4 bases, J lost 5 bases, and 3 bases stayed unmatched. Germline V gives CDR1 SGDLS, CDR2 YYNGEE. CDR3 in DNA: TGTGCCAGCAGCACCGGGACAGGGAATGAAAAACTGTTTTTT. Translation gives CASSTGTGNEKLFF.

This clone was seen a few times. This CDR3 is CASTRTGVHSGANVLTF. The CDR3 bases are TGTGCCAGCACTAGGACAGGGGTCCACTCTGGGGCCAACGTCCTGACTTTC. This sequence joins TRBV2 and TRBJ2-6, with TRBD1 matching 9 bases. CDR1 SNHLY and CDR2 FYNNEI come from the germline V gene. V dropped 7 bases and J dropped 0; count of bases not matched to a gene: 7. CDR3 size: 17 residues.

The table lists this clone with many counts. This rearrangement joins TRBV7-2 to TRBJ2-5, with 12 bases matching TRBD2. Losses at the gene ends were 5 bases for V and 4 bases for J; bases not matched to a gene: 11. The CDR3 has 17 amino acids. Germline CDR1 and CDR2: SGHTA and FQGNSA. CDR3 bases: TGTGCCAGCAGCGGGGCTAGCGGGGGGGCAGCGCGAGAGACCCAGTACTTC. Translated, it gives CASSGASGGAARETQYF.

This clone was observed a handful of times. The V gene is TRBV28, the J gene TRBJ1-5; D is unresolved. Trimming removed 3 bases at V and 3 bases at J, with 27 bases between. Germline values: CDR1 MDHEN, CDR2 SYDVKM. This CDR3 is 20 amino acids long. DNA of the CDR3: TGTGCCAGCAGTTTGACCCCCTCCTACTTGGGGATGGGGAACAATCAGCCCCAGCATTTT. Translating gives CASSLTPSYLGMGNNQPQHF.

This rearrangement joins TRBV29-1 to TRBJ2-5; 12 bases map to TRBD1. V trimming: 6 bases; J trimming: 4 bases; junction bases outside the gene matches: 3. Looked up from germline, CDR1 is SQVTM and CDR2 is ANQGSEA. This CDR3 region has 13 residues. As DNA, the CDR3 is TGCAGCGTGGGACAGGGGGCGCGAGAGACCCAGTACTTC. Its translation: CSVGQGARETQYF.

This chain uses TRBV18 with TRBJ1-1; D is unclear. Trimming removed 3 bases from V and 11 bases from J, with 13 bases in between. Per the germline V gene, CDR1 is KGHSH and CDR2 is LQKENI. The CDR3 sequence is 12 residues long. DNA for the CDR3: TGTGCCAGCTCACCGATGGGTGCGGAGGCTTTCTTT. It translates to CASSPMGAEAFF.

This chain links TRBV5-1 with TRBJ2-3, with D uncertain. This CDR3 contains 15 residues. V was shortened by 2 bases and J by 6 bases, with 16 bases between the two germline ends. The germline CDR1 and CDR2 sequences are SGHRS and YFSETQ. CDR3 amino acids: CASSFDPLDRDTQYF. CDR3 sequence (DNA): TGCGCCAGCAGCTTCGACCCTCTGGATAGGGATACGCAGTATTTT.

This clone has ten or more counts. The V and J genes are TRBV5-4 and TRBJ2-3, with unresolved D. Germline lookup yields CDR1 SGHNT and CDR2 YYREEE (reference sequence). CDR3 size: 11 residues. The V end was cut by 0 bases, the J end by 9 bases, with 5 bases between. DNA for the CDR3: TGTGCCAGCAGCTTGGCCGAGACGCAGTATTTT. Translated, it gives CASSLAETQYF.

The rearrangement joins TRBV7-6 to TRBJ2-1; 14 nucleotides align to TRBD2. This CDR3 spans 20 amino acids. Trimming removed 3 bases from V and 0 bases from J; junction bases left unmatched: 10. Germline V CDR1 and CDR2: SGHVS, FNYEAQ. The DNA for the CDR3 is TGTGCCAGCAGCTTCCTTAGTAGGACTAGCGGGAGGAGCTCCTACAATGAGCAGTTCTTC. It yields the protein CASSFLSRTSGRSSYNEQFF.